This entry describes one TCR beta chain. Its antigen remains unknown. The length of the CDR3 is 19 residues. These data originate in a study of early stage breast cancer tumors. Overall study: ER+/PR+/HER2- status applied to about 70% of the 16 invasive breast tumors.

Broader study findings: Commonly generated sequences made up most enriched TCRB sequences shared between patients.

Tissue for this sample was collected roughly 1.7-4.5 cm from the breast tumor. Each sample had two DNA replicates, roughly 0.5 ug blood or approximately 1.5 ug tissue. Assay: immunoSEQ multiplex PCR; the TCRdb copy retains only in-frame clones and omits some. Seen here are about 10,000 clones, 78% observed once, and the top ten hold around 8.3%. Sequenced: normal breast tissue next to the tumor. This rearrangement joins TRBV21-1 to TRBJ2-1; TRBD2 is the table's D call and was not checked against the DNA. TRBV21-1 is given as a pseudogene. This TCR was sampled from a person aged 35-49 years with breast cancer. The DNA for the CDR3 is TGTGCCAGCAGCAAAGGAACTAGCGGGAGGACCCGGCCCCGGAATGAGCAGTTCTTC. Protein: CASSKGTSGRTRPRNEQFF.